These 6 T cell receptor beta chains share one sample of origin, sequenced in a study of Graves' ophthalmopathy and Graves' hyperthyroidism. Amplification of the TCR beta CDR3 regions used RNA transcripts (as template). Second-round multiplex PCR came after first-round RT-PCR with HTBI primers. TCRdb ran MiXCR on the multiplex PCR reads and lists one entry per CDR3 protein. Seen here are hundreds of thousands of distinct CDR3 sequences, 35% to 45% observed once, and the top ten hold more than 3%. Sequencing was carried out using peripheral blood. The receptors stem from an adult man with Graves' ophthalmopathy.

This clonotype was detected many times. The chain combines TRBV6-5 with TRBJ1-4; D is unresolved. CDR1 and CDR2 (germline): MNHEY, SVGAGI. This CDR3 spans 14 amino acids. V was pared by 2 bases and J by 3 bases, with 7 bases between. CDR3 protein: CASSYLSANEKLFF. The CDR3 coding sequence is TGTGCCAGCAGTTACCTCTCGGCTAATGAAAAACTGTTTTTT.

A word on this clonotype: A much larger clone differs from this one at a single base, so this may be a read error. The missing conserved phenylalanine or tryptophan at the end of this CDR3 makes a read error likely. The chain uses TRBV4-2 and TRBJ2-7; D unclear. Trimming shortened V by 1 base and J by 3 bases, and 7 bases separated the two germline ends. Germline V gives CDR1 LGHNA, CDR2 YNFKEQ. The CDR3 has 13 amino acids. CDR3 protein: CASSQAMDYEQYC. The DNA for the CDR3 is TGTGCCAGCAGCCAAGCTATGGACTACGAGCAGTACTGC.

The sample holds many counts of this clonotype. The V gene is TRBV29-1, the J gene TRBJ2-7, with TRBD2 matching 13 bases. The CDR3 length is 14 residues. The germline V gene encodes CDR1 SQVTM and CDR2 ANQGSEA. Trimming took 6 bases from V and 5 from J; bases not matched to a gene: 7. CDR3 bases: TGCAGCGTCCGGACTAGCGGGAGACTAAACGAGCAGTACTTC. Residues: CSVRTSGRLNEQYF.

This clonotype was counted once. This rearrangement joins TRBV7-2 to TRBJ2-5; TRBD2 matches 7 bases. This CDR3 spans 15 amino acids. Trimming took 5 bases from V and 2 from J; bases not matched to a gene: 8. Germline assignment: CDR1 SGHTA and CDR2 FQGNSA. CDR3 DNA sequence: TGTGCCAGCAGCACCCGGACTAGTCAGCAAGAGACCCAGTACTTC. This codes for CASSTRTSQQETQYF.

This clonotype has ten or more counts. The chain combines TRBV7-9 with TRBJ1-2; D is unresolved. V lost 1 base and J lost 8, with 11 bases in between. The CDR3 covers 13 residues. Germline V gene lookup returns CDR1 SEHNR and CDR2 FQNEAQ (reference sequence). The CDR3 nucleotides are TGTGCCAGCAGCTTAGGGACCTACGAGGGCTACACCTTC. Translation gives CASSLGTYEGYTF.

This rearrangement joins TRBV10-2 to TRBJ2-5, with D uncertain. From germline, CDR1 is WSHSY and CDR2 SAAADI. The CDR3 spans 12 residues. Trimming removed 1 base at V and 4 bases at J, with 4 bases between. The CDR3 coding sequence is TGCGCCAGCAGTGAGTTTAGAGAGACCCAGTACTTC. Residues: CASSEFRETQYF.